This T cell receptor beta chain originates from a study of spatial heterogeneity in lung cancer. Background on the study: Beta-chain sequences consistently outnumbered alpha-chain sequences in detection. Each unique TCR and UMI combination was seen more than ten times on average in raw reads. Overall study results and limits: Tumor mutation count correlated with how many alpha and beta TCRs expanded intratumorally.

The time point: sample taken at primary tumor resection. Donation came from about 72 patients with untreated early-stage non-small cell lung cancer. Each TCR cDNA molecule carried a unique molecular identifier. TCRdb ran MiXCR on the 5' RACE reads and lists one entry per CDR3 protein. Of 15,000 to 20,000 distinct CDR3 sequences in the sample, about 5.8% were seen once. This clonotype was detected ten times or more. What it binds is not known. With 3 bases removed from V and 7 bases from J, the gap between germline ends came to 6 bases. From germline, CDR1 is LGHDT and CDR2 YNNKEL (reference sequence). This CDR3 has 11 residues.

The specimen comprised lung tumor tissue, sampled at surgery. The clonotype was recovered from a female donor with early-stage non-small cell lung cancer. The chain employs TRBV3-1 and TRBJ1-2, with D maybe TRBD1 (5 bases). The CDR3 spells CASSQGRGYTF. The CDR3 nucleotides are TGTGCCAGCAGCCAGGGGCGTGGCTACACCTTC.